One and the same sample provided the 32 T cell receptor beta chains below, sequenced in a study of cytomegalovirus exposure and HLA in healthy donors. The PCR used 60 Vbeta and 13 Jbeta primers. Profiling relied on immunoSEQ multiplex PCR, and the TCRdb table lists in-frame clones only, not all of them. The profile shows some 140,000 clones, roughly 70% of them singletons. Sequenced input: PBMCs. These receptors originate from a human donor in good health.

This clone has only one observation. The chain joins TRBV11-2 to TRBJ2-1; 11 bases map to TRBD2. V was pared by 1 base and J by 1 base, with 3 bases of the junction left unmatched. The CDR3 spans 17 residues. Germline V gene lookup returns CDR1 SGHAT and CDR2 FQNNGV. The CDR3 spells CASSLGGLAESYNEQFF. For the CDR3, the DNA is TGTGCCAGCAGCTTAGGGGGACTAGCGGAGTCCTACAATGAGCAGTTCTTC.

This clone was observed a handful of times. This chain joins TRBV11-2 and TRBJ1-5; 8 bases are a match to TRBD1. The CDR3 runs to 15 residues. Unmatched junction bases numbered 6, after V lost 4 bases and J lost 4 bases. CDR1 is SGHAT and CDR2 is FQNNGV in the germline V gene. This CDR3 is CASSSGRDRNQPQHF. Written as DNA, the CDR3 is TGTGCCAGCAGCTCCGGCCGGGACAGGAATCAGCCCCAGCATTTT.

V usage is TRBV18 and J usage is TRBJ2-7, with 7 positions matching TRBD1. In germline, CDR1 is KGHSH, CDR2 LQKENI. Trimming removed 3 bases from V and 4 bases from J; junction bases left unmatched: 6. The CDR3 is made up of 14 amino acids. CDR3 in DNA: TGTGCCAGCTCACCTCCGGGACAGTCGTACGAGCAGTACTTC. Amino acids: CASSPPGQSYEQYF.

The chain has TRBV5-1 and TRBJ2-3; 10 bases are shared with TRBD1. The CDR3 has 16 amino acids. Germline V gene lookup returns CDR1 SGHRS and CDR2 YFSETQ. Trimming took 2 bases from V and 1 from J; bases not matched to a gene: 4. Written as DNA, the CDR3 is TGCGCCAGCAGCTTAGGTGGGACAGGGGGCACAGATACGCAGTATTTT. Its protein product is CASSLGGTGGTDTQYF.

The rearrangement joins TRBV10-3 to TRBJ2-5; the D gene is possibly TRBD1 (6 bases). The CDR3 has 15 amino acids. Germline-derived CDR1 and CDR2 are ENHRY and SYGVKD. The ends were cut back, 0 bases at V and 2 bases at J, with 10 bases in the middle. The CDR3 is CAISESGQIQETQYF. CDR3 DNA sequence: TGTGCCATCAGTGAGTCCGGACAGATACAAGAGACCCAGTACTTC.

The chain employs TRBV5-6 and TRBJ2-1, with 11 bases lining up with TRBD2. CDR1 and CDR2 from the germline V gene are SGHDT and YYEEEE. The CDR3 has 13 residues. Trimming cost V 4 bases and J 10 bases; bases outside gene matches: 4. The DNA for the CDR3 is TGTGCCAGCAGCCTGGGACTAGCGGAGGAGCAGTTCTTC. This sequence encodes CASSLGLAEEQFF.

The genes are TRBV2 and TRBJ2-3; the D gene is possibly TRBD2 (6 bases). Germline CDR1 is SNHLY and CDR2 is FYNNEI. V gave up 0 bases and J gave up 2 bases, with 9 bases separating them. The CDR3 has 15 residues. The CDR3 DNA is TGTGCCAGCAGTGAAGCGGGAGGCTTCACAGATACGCAGTATTTT. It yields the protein CASSEAGGFTDTQYF.

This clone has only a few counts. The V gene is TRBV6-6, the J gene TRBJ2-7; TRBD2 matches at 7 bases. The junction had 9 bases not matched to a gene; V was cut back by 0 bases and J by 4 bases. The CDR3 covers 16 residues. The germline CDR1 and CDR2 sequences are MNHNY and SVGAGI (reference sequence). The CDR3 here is CASSYSVGGGLYEQYF. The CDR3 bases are TGTGCCAGCAGTTACTCGGTGGGGGGAGGGCTATACGAGCAGTACTTC.

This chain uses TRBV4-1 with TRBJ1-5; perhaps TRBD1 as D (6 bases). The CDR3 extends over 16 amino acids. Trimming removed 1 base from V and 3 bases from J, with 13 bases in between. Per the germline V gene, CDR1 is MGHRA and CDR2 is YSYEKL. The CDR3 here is CASSQGGGGFNQPQHF. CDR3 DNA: TGCGCCAGCAGCCAAGGAGGGGGGGGATTCAATCAGCCCCAGCATTTT.

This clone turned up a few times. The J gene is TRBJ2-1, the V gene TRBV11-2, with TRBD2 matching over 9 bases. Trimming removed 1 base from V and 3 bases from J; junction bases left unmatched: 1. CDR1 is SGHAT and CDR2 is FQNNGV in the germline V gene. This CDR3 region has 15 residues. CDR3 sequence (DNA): TGTGCCAGCAGCTTAGTAGCGGGAGTCTACAATGAGCAGTTCTTC. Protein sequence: CASSLVAGVYNEQFF.

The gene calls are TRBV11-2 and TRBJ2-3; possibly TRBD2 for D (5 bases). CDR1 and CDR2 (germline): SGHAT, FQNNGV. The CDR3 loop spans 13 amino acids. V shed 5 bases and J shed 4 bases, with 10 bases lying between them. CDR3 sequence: CASSPPGADTQYF. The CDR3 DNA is TGTGCCAGCAGCCCGCCCGGGGCAGATACGCAGTATTTT.

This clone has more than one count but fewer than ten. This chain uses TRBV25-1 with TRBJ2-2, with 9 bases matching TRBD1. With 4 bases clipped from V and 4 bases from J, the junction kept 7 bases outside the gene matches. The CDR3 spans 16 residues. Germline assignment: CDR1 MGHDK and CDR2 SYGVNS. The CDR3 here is CASSGYRGLVTGELFF. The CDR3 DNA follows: TGTGCCAGCAGTGGCTACAGGGGGCTCGTCACCGGGGAGCTGTTTTTT.

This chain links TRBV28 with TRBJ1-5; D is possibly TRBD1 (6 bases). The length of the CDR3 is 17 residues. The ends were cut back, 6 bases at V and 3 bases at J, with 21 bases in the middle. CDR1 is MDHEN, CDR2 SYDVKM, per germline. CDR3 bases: TGTGCCAGCAGCCGACGGGGGGGCCGGACAACCAATCAGCCCCAGCATTTT. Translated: CASSRRGGRTTNQPQHF.

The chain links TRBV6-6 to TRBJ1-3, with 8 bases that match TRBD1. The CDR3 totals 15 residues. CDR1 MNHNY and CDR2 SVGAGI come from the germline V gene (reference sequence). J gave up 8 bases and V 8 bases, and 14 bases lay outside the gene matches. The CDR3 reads CASQNQGAIGHTIYF. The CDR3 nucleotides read TGTGCCAGCCAAAATCAGGGGGCGATAGGACACACCATATATTTT.

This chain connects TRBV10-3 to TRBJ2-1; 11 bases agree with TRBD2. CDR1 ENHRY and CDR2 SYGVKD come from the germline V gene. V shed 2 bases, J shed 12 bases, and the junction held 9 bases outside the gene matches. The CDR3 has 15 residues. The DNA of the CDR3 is TGTGCCATCAGTGAGGTAGCGGGAGGGCCAGGGGGGCAGTTCTTC. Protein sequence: CAISEVAGGPGGQFF.

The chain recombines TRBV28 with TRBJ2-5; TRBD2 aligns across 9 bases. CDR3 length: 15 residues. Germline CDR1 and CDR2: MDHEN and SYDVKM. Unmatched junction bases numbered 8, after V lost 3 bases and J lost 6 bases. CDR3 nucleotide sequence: TGTGCCAGCAGTTTGAGTGGTAGCGGGAGCCAGACCCAGTACTTC. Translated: CASSLSGSGSQTQYF. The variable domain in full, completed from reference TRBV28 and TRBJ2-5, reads DVKVTQSSRYLVKRTGEKVFLECVQDMDHENMFWYRQDPGLGLRLIYFSYDVKMKEKGDIPEGYSVSREKKERFSLILESASTNQTSMYLCASSLSGSGSQTQYFGPGTRLLVL.

CDR3 amino acids: CASSPTGGVNEKLFF. The CDR3, as DNA: TGTGCCAGCAGCCCCACAGGGGGCGTAAATGAAAAACTGTTTTTT. This sequence joins TRBV11-2 and TRBJ1-4; 9 bases map to TRBD1. The J segment lost 5 bases and the V segment lost 5 bases, leaving 6 bases of the junction unmatched. There are 15 residues in the CDR3. Germline V lookup: CDR1 SGHAT, CDR2 FQNNGV.

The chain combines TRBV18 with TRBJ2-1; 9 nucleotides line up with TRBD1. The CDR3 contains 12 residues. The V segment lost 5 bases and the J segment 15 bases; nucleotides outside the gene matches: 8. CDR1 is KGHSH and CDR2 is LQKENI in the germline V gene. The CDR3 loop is CASSSGGQGLFF. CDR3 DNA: TGTGCCAGCTCATCTGGGGGACAGGGACTGTTCTTC.

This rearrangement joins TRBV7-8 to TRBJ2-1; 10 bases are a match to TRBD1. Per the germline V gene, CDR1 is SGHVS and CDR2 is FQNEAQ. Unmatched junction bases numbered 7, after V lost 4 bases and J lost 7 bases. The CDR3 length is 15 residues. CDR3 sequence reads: CASSSPGQGHNEQFF. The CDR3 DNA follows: TGTGCCAGCAGCTCACCGGGACAGGGGCATAATGAGCAGTTCTTC. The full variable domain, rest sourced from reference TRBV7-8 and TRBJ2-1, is GAGVSQSPRYKVAKRGQDVALRCDPISGHVSLFWYQQALGQGPEFLTYFQNEAQLDKSGLPSDRFFAERPEGSVSTLKIQRTQQEDSAVYLCASSSPGQGHNEQFFGPGTRLTVL.

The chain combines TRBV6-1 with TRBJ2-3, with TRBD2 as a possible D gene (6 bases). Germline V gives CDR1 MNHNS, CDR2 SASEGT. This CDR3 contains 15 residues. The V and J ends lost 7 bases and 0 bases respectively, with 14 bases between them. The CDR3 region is CASIRIGTSTDTQYF. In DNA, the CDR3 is TGTGCCAGCATTCGAATCGGGACTAGCACAGATACGCAGTATTTT.

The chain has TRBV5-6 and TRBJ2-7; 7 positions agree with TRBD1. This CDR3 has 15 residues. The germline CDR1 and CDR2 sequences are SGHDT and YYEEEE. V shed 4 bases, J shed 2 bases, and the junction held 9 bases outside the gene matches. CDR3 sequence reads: CASSGPGQSTYEQYF. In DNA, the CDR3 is TGTGCCAGCAGCGGCCCGGGACAGTCCACCTACGAGCAGTACTTC.

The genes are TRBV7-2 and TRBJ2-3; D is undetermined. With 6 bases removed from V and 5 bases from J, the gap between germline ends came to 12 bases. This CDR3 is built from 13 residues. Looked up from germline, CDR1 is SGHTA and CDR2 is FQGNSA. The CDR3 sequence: CASSFLTGDTQYF. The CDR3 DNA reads TGTGCCAGCAGTTTTCTGACGGGAGATACGCAGTATTTT.

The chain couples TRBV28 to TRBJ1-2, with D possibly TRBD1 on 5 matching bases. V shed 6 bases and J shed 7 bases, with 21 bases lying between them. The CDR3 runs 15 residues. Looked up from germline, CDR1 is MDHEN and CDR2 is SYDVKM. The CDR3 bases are TGTGCCAGCAGCCCGCTTGGGGCACGGGGACTTGGCTACACCTTC. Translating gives CASSPLGARGLGYTF.

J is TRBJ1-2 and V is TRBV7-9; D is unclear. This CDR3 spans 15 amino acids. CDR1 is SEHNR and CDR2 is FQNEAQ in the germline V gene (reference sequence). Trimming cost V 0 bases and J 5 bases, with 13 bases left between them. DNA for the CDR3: TGTGCCAGCAGCTTAGCGGGCACAGATAGATATGGCTACACCTTC. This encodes CASSLAGTDRYGYTF.

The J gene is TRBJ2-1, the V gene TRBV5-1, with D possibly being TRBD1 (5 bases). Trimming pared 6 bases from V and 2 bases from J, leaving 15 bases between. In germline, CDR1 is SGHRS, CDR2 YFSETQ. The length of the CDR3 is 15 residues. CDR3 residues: CASTAATATYNEQFF. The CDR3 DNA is TGCGCCAGCACCGCCGCGACAGCCACCTACAATGAGCAGTTCTTC.

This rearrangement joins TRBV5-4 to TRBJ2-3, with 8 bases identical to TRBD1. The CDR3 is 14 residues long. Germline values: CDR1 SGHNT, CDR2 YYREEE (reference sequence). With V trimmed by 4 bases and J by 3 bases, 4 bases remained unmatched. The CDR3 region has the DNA TGTGCCAGCAGCCAGGACAGGGCGACAGATACGCAGTATTTT. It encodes CASSQDRATDTQYF. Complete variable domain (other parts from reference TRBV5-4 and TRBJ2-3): ETGVTQSPTHLIKTRGQQVTLRCSSQSGHNTVSWYQQALGQGPQFIFQYYREEENGRGNFPPRFSGLQFPNYSSELNVNALELDDSALYLCASSQDRATDTQYFGPGTRLTVL.

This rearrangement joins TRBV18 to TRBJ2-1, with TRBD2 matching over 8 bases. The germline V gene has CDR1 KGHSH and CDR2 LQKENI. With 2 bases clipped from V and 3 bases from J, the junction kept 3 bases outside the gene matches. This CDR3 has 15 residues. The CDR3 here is CASSPFSGIYNEQFF. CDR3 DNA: TGTGCCAGCTCACCATTTAGCGGGATCTACAATGAGCAGTTCTTC.

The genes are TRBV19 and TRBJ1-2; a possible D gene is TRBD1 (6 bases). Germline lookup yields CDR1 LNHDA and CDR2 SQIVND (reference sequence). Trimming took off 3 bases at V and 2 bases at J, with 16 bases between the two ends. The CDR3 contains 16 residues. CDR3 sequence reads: CASSIGQGISNYGYTF. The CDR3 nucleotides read TGTGCCAGTAGTATCGGCCAGGGGATCTCAAACTATGGCTACACCTTC.

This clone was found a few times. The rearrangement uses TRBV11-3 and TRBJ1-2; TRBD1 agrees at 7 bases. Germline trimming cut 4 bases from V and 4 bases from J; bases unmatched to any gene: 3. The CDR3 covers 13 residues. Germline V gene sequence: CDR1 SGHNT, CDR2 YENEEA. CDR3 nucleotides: TGTGCCAGCAGCTCGACAGGGACCTATGGCTACACCTTC. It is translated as CASSSTGTYGYTF.

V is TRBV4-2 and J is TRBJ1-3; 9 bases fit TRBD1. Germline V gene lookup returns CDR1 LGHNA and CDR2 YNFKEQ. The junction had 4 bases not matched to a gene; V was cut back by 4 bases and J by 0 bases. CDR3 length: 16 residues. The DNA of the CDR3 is TGTGCCAGCAGCCCCAGGGACAGGGACTCTGGAAACACCATATATTTT. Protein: CASSPRDRDSGNTIYF.

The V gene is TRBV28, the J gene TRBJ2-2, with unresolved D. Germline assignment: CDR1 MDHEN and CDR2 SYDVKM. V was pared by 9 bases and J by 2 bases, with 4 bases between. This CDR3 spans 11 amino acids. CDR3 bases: TGTGCCAGTCTAAACACCGGGGAGCTGTTTTTT. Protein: CASLNTGELFF.

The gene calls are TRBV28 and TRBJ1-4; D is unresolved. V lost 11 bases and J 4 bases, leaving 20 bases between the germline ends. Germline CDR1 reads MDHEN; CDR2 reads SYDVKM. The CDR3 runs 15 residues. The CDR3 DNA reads TGTGCCGTCCCAAGTCCGAGGGTTGGTAATGAAAAACTGTTTTTT. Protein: CAVPSPRVGNEKLFF.